The source of this TCR beta chain is a study of T cells after yellow fever vaccination. Study overall: Fractions with few cells were prepared using SMART-Seq v4 Ultra Low Input.

Study results and limitations: The study found a weaker secondary response that peaked faster, day 5 versus 15.

The CDR3 is made up of 14 amino acids. Germline V gene data show CDR1 as DFQATT and CDR2 as SNEGSKA (reference sequence). Trimming removed 3 bases at V and 4 bases at J, with 12 bases between. TCR cDNA, made by 5'RACE template switching, carried an added universal primer site and UMIs. MiXCR, applied by TCRdb to the 5' RACE reads, yields one record per CDR3 protein. The sample carries some 550,000 distinct CDR3 sequences, 15% to 20% recorded once. Of note for this clonotype: Its antigen is still unknown.

The receptor was isolated from a man aged 30 to 45 who received the YFV17D yellow fever vaccine. The chain has TRBV20-1 and TRBJ1-4; possible D gene TRBD1, 5 bases. Specimen: PBMCs, collected 15 days after the yellow fever booster vaccination. The CDR3 DNA is TGCAGTGCTAGCCTCGGGACCCGTAATGAAAAACTGTTTTTT. Its translation: CSASLGTRNEKLFF.